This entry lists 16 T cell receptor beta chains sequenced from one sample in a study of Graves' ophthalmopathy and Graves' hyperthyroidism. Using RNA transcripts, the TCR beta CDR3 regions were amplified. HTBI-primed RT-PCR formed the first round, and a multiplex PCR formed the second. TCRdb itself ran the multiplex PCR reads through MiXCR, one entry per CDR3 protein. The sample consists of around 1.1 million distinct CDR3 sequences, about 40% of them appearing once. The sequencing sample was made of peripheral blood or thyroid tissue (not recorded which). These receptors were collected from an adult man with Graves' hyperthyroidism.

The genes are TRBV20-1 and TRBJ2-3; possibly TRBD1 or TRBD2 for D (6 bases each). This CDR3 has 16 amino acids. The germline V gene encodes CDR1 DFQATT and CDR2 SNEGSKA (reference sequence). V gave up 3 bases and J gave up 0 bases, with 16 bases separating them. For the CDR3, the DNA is TGCAGTGCTAGCGGGGGCGCAGACTCTAGCACAGATACGCAGTATTTT. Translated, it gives CSASGGADSSTDTQYF.

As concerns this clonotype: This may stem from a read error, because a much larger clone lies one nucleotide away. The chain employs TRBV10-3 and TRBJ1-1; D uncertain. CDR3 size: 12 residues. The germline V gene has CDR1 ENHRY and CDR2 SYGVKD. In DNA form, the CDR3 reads TGTGCCAGTAGCCCCCCCGGCACTGAAACTTTCTTT. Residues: CASSPPGTETFF.

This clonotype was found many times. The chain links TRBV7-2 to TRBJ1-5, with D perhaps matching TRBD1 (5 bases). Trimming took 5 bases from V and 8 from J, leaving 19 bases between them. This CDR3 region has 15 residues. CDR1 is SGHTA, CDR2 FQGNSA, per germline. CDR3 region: CASSARVGATEPQHF. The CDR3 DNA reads TGTGCCAGCAGCGCGCGAGTTGGGGCTACGGAGCCCCAGCATTTT.

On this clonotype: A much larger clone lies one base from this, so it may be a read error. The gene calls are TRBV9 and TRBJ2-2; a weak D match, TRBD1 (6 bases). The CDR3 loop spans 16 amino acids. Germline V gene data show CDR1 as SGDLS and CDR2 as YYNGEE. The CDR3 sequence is CARSVGVGGAAGELFF. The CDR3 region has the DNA TGTGCCCGCAGCGTAGGAGTTGGGGGCGCAGCCGGGGAGCTGTTTTTT.

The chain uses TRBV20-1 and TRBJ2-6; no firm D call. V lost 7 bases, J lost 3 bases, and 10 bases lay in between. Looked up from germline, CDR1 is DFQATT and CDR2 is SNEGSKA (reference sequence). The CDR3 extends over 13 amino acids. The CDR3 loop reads CSDSRFGANVLTF. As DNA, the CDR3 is TGCAGTGACTCCAGGTTTGGGGCCAACGTCCTGACTTTC.

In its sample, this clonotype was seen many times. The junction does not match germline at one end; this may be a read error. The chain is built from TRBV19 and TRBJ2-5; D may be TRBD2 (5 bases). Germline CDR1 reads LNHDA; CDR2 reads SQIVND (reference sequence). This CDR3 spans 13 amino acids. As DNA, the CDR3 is TGTGCCAGCAGTAGAGGGCCCCAAGAGACCCAGTACTTC. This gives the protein CASSRGPQETQYF.

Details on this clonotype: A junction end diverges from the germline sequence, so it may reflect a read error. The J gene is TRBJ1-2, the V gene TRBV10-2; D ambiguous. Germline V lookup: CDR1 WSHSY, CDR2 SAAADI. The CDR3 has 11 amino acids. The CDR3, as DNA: TGCACCAGCAGTCAAGGCATTGGCTACACCTTC. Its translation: CTSSQGIGYTF.

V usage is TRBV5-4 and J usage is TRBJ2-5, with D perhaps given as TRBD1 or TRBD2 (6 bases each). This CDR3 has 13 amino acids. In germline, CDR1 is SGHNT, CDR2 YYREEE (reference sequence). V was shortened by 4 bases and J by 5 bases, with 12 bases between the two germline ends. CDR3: CASSQGRWETQYF. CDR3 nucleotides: TGTGCCAGCAGCCAGGGGAGGTGGGAGACCCAGTACTTC.

CDR3 coding DNA: TGTGCCAGCAGCTTGGGTAGCGGCCGTCAAGAGCAGTACTTC. Translating it yields CASSLGSGRQEQYF. V gene TRBV5-6 combines with J gene TRBJ2-7; weak D call: TRBD2 (6 bases). From germline, CDR1 is SGHDT and CDR2 YYEEEE. The CDR3 sequence is 14 residues long. The V end lost 0 bases, the J end lost 7 bases, and 14 bases lay between the germline ends.

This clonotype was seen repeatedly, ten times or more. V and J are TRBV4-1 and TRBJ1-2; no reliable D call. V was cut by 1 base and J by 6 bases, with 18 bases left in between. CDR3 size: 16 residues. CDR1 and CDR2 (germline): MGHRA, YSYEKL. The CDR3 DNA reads TGCGCCAGCAGCCAAGTTGACACCTCGCATGTAGATGGCTACACCTTC. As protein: CASSQVDTSHVDGYTF.

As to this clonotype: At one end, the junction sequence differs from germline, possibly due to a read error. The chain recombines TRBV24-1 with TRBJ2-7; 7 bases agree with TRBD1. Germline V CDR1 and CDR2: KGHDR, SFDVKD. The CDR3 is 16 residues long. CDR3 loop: CASSESPQGIYYEQYF. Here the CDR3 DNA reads TGTGCCAGCAGTGAAAGCCCACAGGGGATTTATTACGAGCAGTACTTC.

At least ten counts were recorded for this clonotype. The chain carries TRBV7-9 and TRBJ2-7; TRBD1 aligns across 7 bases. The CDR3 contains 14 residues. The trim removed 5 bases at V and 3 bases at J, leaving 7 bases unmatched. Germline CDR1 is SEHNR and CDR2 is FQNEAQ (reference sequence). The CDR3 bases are TGTGCCAGCAGCCGCCGGGACAGAATCTACGAGCAGTACTTC. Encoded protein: CASSRRDRIYEQYF.

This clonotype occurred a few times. CDR3 sequence: CASSQPGQGTAEAFF. CDR3 DNA: TGTGCCAGCAGCCAACCGGGACAGGGAACGGCTGAAGCTTTCTTT. This chain connects TRBV3-1 to TRBJ1-1; 9 nucleotides match TRBD1. The CDR3 covers 15 residues. CDR1 is LGHDT and CDR2 is YNNKEL in the germline V gene (reference sequence). After removal of 2 bases from V and 6 bases from J, the junction contained 7 bases not matched to a gene.

The CDR3 DNA is TGTGCCAGTAGTTGGGAAAGGGAAAGGGACACTGAAGCTTTCTTT. Amino acids: CASSWERERDTEAFF. V and J are TRBV19 and TRBJ1-1; D gene uncertain. This CDR3 is built from 15 residues. V dropped 5 bases and J dropped 3 bases, with 16 bases sitting between them. Germline V CDR1 and CDR2: LNHDA, SQIVND (reference sequence).

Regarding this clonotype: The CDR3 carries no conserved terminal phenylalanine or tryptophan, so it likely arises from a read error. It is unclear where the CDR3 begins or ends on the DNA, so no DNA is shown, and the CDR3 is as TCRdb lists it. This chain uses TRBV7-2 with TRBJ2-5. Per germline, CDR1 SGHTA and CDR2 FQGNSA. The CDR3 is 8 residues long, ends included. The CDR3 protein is CASSLEMI.

Here the CDR3 reads CATSRRGAVGNQPQHF. Written as DNA, the CDR3 is TGTGCCACCAGCAGGCGAGGGGCAGTAGGCAATCAGCCCCAGCATTTT. V gene TRBV15 combines with J gene TRBJ1-5; weak D call: TRBD1 (5 bases). The CDR3 is 16 residues long. Looked up from germline, CDR1 is LNHNV and CDR2 is YYDKDF (reference sequence). Deletions cut 3 bases from V and 2 bases from J, with 14 bases between.